The clone carrying this T cell receptor (beta chain) came up many times. Its target is not known. V lost 4 bases and J lost 3, with 10 bases in between. CDR3 length equals 13 residues. This record comes from a study of T-cell memory formation after mild COVID-19. Findings and caveats of the study: Mainly in CM and EM were contracting CD4+ clones; CD8+ were in EMRA.

Via MiXCR, TCRdb re-called the 5' RACE reads, giving one row per CDR3 protein. The repertoire consists of about 400,000 distinct CDR3 sequences, with approximately 15% occurring once and the leading ten covering roughly 22%. The sample consisted of PBMCs or a T cell subset sorted from them (not recorded which). This receptor was obtained from a man between 18 and 35 years old who had mild COVID-19 (a few samples of this study predate the infection). Cell type and time point are not known. The chain combines TRBV12-3 or TRBV12-4 with TRBJ2-7, with a weak D call TRBD1 (6 bases). The CDR3 loop reads CASSWEGGYEQYF. CDR3 nucleotides: TGTGCCAGCAGTTGGGAAGGGGGCTACGAGCAGTACTTC.